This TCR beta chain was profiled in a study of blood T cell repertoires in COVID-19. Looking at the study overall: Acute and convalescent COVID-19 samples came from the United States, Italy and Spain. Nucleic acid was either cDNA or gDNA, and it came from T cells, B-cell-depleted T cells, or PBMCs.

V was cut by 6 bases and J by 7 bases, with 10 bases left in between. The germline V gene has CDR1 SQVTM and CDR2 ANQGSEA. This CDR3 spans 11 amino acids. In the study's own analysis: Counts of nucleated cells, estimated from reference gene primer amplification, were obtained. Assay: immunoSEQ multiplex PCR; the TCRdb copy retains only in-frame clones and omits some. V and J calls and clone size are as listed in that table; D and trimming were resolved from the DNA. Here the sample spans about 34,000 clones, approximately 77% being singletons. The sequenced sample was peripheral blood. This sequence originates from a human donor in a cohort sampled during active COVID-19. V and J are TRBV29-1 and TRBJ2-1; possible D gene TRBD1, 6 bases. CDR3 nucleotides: TGCAGCGTACCTACAGGGAATGAGCAGTTCTTC. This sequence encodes CSVPTGNEQFF.